This T cell receptor (beta chain) came from a study of OX40 agonist ivuxolimab in advanced cancers. Of note for this clone: The junction does not match germline at one end; this may be a read error.

The repertoire was sequenced with immunoSEQ multiplex PCR; TCRdb's copy has only in-frame clones and lacks some. Of 60,000 to 100,000 clones in the sample, about 90% are singletons; the top ten hold around 0.5%. Germline V gene sequence: CDR1 MNHEY, CDR2 SMNVEV (reference sequence). This CDR3 has 17 residues. The sequence was collected from an adult with an advanced solid tumor such as melanoma, head and neck, liver or kidney cancer. The material was CD4+ or CD8+ T cells sorted from blood, obtained in a trial of the OX40 agonist ivuxolimab. V is TRBV27 and J is TRBJ2-7; either TRBD1 or TRBD2 may fit D (6 bases each). CDR3 sequence reads: CASSLSRAGEEPYEQYF. CDR3 coding DNA: TGTGCCAGCAGTCTATCAAGAGCAGGGGAGGAACCCTACGAGCAGTACTTC.